Listed here is a single T cell receptor beta chain. The clone's antigen remains unknown. Base qualities are missing; no much larger clone stands one base away. This sample is drawn from a study of blood T cell repertoires in COVID-19 (dated by TCRdb to 2020 to 2021). Describing the broader study: Samples covering the acute and convalescent phases of COVID-19 were provided by collaborators in the United States, Italy and Spain. Where HLA class I and class II types were available, the types were taken from metadata supplied by the sample provider, not from assay-based typing. Samples were obtained from the ongoing ImmuneRACE study (first 160 participants) and from over 1,000 subjects provided by 6 global collaborators. The material from the prospective study consisted of cDNA or gDNA derived from T cells, B-cell-depleted T cells, or PBMCs. The repertoires were made available in a free public database intended to serve as a resource for research on the immune response to SARS-CoV-2. The sample metadata nearly always contained a de-identified subject ID, COVID-19 status, age in years and sex. The dataset comprised deeply sampled blood TCRbeta repertoires from subjects exposed to, actively infected with, or recovered from COVID-19.

The CDR3 has 14 amino acids, counting the end cysteine and phenylalanine. This entry keeps only the CDR3 DNA: 42 bases, framed from base 1. Reading the germline V gene gives CDR1 MDHEN and CDR2 SYDVKM. Trimming takes 6 bases off V and 4 bases off J; junction bases not matched to a gene: 7. The research as a whole found: Clinical and demographic metadata were provided uncurated, with the amount varying by source and participant.

Participants in the prospective study were enrolled through a virtual design, were aged roughly 18 to 90 years, and lived in approximately 25 United States geographic areas. In the prospective study, cohorts were assigned on the basis of participant-reported clinical history obtained from a screening survey and a study questionnaire. A participant counted as exposed if, within 2 weeks of entering the study, that participant had been in contact with someone who had a PCR-confirmed or clinician-diagnosed COVID-19 case. In the prospective study, whole blood, serum and a nasopharyngeal or oropharyngeal swab were collected from each participant by mobile phlebotomists. Participants in the prospective study had the option to provide additional blood draws and questionnaires over an approximately two-month period. Prospective study blood samples were shipped either frozen or at room temperature before DNA extraction.

TCRbeta CDR3 regions were amplified from genomic DNA using the immunoSEQ Assay, a bias-controlled multiplex PCR. In the paper's pipeline: The number of nucleated cells in each sample was estimated by amplification of reference gene primers within the assay. To quantify the absolute abundance of each unique TCRbeta CDR3 rearrangement, sequence reads were collapsed and filtered. For each sample, productive Simpson clonality was calculated by taking the square root of Simpson's diversity index across productive rearrangements. Held by TCRdb, this immuneACCESS table contains in-frame sequences only and omits some clones. Under half of the omission traces to an unresolved V gene where checked; the cause of the rest is unknown. That table gives V, J and clone size, and the DNA gave D and trimming. In all, the sample holds 140,000 or so clones, and roughly four fifths of those were seen once. Approximately 1.6% of the sample goes to the ten largest clones.

The sample was PBMCs or T cells enriched from blood (not recorded which). The rearrangement combines TRBV28 with TRBJ1-1, with 8 middle bases fitting TRBD1. This TCR was sampled from a woman younger than 30 who had been exposed to COVID-19. The CDR3 amino acid sequence is: CASRIRGLSTEAFF. The bases are TGTGCCAGCAGAATCAGGGGGCTAAGCACTGAAGCTTTCTTT.